This T cell receptor (beta chain) comes out of a study of neoadjuvant anti-PD-1 for oral cavity cancer. The wider study: Nivolumab at 3 mg/kg was mostly given biweekly, three to four doses, pre-surgery.

Details on this clone: Its antigen is not identified.

The study's findings and limits: Only a few patients per response group were TCR-analyzed; validation needed.

Time point given: after neoadjuvant nivolumab, at surgical resection. The patients had HPV-negative, locally advanced oral cavity squamous cell carcinoma. Most PBMC samples had 400 to 550 ng input DNA in six replicates. Clones were read by immunoSEQ multiplex PCR, and TCRdb kept only the in-frame ones, dropping some. The sample includes about 39,000 clones, roughly 77% seen only once; the top ten take roughly 4.9%. Per the germline V gene, CDR1 is SGHRS and CDR2 is YFSETQ. The CDR3 consists of 15 residues. V was shortened by 3 bases and J by 6 bases, with 16 bases between the two germline ends. Source: PBMCs, taken after nivolumab (anti-PD-1) treatment. This sequence originates from a person aged 40 to 85 with oral cavity squamous cell carcinoma. The gene calls are TRBV5-1 and TRBJ2-1, with TRBD2 as a possible D gene (6 bases). The CDR3 nucleotides are TGCGCCAGCAGCTCCCCCCCTGGAGGGGCCAATGAGCAGTTCTTC. This encodes CASSSPPGGANEQFF. The full variable domain, rest sourced from reference TRBV5-1 and TRBJ2-1, is KAGVTQTPRYLIKTRGQQVTLSCSPISGHRSVSWYQQTPGQGLQFLFEYFSETQRNKGNFPGRFSGRQFSNSRSEMNVSTLELGDSALYLCASSSPPGGANEQFFGPGTRLTVL.